This T cell receptor beta chain appears in the sequencing data of a study of CXCR3-negative and CXCR3-positive naive CD8 T cells. Study observations and caveats: Relative to CXCR3-negative naive cells, CXCR3-positive naive cells had more hydrophobic TRB CDR3s.

Carrying UMI labels, the TRB cDNA libraries were prepared through 5' RACE. TCRdb reprocessed the 5' RACE reads, keeping one entry per CDR3 protein, no DNA. Seen in this sample are approximately 83,000 distinct CDR3 sequences; the ten most common clones hold around 1.6%. Researchers sorted some 270,000 cells of each CD8+ T cell subset in triplicate. Details on this clonotype: Its cognate antigen is unknown.

Material: naive CXCR3- CD8+ T cells from blood. Subset specified: CD45RO-CCR7+CD27+CD95- naive CD8+ T cells lacking CXCR3 (TNR3-). This sequence was found in a human donor in good health. Some clones in this sample may be carry-over from other donors' samples.

Here the CDR3 reads CAISEGTGAVEGTEAFF. The chain carries TRBV10-3 and TRBJ1-1; no DNA is available, so the TRBD1 call from TCRdb remains unchecked. The CDR3 loop spans 17 amino acids. Germline values: CDR1 ENHRY, CDR2 SYGVKD.